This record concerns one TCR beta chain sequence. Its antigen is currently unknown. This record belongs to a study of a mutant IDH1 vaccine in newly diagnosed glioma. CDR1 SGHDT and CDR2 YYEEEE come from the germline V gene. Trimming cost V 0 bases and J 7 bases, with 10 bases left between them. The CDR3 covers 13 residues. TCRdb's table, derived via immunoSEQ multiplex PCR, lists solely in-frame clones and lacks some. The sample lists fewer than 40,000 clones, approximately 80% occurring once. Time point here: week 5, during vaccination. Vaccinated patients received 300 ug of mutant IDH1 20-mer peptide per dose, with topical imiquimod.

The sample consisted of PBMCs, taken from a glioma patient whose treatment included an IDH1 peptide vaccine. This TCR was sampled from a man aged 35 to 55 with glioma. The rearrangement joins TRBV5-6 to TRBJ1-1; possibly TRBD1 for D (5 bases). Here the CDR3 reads CASSLGAGDEAFF. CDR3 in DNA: TGTGCCAGCAGCTTGGGGGCGGGGGATGAAGCTTTCTTT.